The TCR beta chain described here comes from a study of CD8 T cells in ankylosing spondylitis. Study-wide findings and caveats: Eight highly homologous variants made up a TCR beta motif, and this motif appeared characteristic of ankylosing spondylitis blood. Reactive arthritis synovial fluid and blood previously showed some of these motif variants. Significant enrichment of disease-linked clones was reported in matched ankylosing spondylitis synovial fluid.

The V and J ends lost 1 base and 5 bases, in that order; junction bases with no gene match: 2. CDR3 size: 14 residues. CDR1 and CDR2 from the germline V gene are SGHVS and FQNEAQ. This clonotype has a count of ten or more. Its antigen is undetermined. By quantitative 5'-RACE with molecular barcodes, the TCR beta libraries were made. TCRdb analysed the 5' RACE reads with MiXCR anew, one entry per CDR3 protein. The table has some 130,000 distinct CDR3 sequences, more than 5.5% seen once. V and J are TRBV7-8 and TRBJ2-3; 8 bases map to TRBD2. The TCR originated in a female donor with ankylosing spondylitis or in good health (not recorded which). Sequencing input: blood, either unsorted or a sorted T cell fraction (not recorded which). CDR3 in DNA: TGTGCCAGCAGCTTAGACGGGGGGGAAGATACGCAGTATTTT. It translates to CASSLDGGEDTQYF.